Presented here are 24 T cell receptor beta chains from one specimen sequenced in a study of shared clonotypes between healthy human individuals (dated by TCRdb to about 2020). Library creation used the immunoSEQ multiplex PCR assay. TCRdb's version of the immuneACCESS table is confined to in-frame rearrangements and falls short of the full clone set. An unresolved V gene accounts for under half of the shortfall where checked; the remainder is of unknown origin. Counted in this sample were 2,500,000 or so clones; about nine tenths of them appeared once. Together, the top ten hold roughly 0.34% of the sample. Sequencing was carried out using naive CD4+ T cells from PBMCs. The meaning of the sample's cell subset or site label: CD45RA+ positively selected. These receptors came from a man aged 18 to 30 in good health. Some clones in this sample may be carry-over from other donors' samples.

V is TRBV11-3 and J is TRBJ2-1; D not resolved. V gave up 4 bases and J gave up 0 bases, with 7 bases separating them. This CDR3 has 14 amino acids. The germline CDR1 and CDR2 sequences are SGHNT and YENEEA. The CDR3 coding sequence is TGTGCCAGCAGCTCCGGCCGCTCCTACAATGAGCAGTTCTTC. Amino acid sequence: CASSSGRSYNEQFF. Variable domain in full (rest from reference TRBV11-3 and TRBJ2-1): EAGVVQSPRYKIIEKKQPVAFWCNPISGHNTLYWYLQNLGQGPELLIRYENEEAVDDSQLPKDRFSAERLKGVDSTLKIQPAELGDSAVYLCASSSGRSYNEQFFGPGTRLTVL.

The chain recombines TRBV18 with TRBJ2-5, with no clear D. This CDR3 is 14 amino acids long. From germline, CDR1 is KGHSH and CDR2 LQKENI. Trimming cost V 1 base and J 2 bases, with 8 bases left between them. The CDR3 DNA is TGTGCCAGCTCACCACGGGTTGGGCAAGAGACCCAGTACTTC. Amino acids: CASSPRVGQETQYF. Drawing the rest from reference TRBV18 and TRBJ2-5, the complete variable domain is NAGVMQNPRHLVRRRGQEARLRCSPMKGHSHVYWYRQLPEEGLKFMVYLQKENIIDESGMPKERFSAEFPKEGPSILRIQQVVRGDSAAYFCASSPRVGQETQYFGPGTRLLVL.

As to this clone: A junction boundary mismatches the germline segment, possibly from a read error. The V gene is TRBV28, the J gene TRBJ1-1; the D gene is possibly TRBD1 (5 bases). The CDR3 contains 12 residues. Germline loops: CDR1 MDHEN, CDR2 SYDVKM. The CDR3 here is CASSFTTRDSDF. The CDR3 DNA reads TGTGCCAGCAGTTTTACGACGAGGGACTCGGACTTT. The variable domain in full, with the rest retrieved from reference TRBV28 and TRBJ1-1, is DVKVTQSSRYLVKRTGEKVFLECVQDMDHENMFWYRQDPGLGLRLIYFSYDVKMKEKGDIPEGYSVSREKKERFSLILESASTNQTSMYLCASSFTTRDSDFGQGTRLTVV.

This clone has only one observation. The chain joins TRBV11-3 to TRBJ1-5, with 9 nucleotides matching TRBD1. The V segment lost 4 bases and the J segment 5 bases; nucleotides outside the gene matches: 6. CDR1 is SGHNT, CDR2 YENEEA, per germline. CDR3 length: 15 residues. This CDR3 reads CASSYRGRFDQPQHF. In DNA form, the CDR3 reads TGTGCCAGCAGCTACAGGGGGCGATTCGATCAGCCCCAGCATTTT.

In nucleotides, the CDR3 is TGTGCCAGCAGCTTAGTACAGGGGGGTCTTAATGAGCAGTTCTTC. This codes for CASSLVQGGLNEQFF. The chain links TRBV11-2 to TRBJ2-1, with 8 bases fitting TRBD1. V shed 1 base, J shed 7 bases, and the junction held 6 bases outside the gene matches. The CDR3 covers 15 residues. Germline-derived CDR1 and CDR2 are SGHAT and FQNNGV. Full variable domain (outside the CDR3, taken from reference TRBV11-2 and TRBJ2-1): EAGVAQSPRYKIIEKRQSVAFWCNPISGHATLYWYQQILGQGPKLLIQFQNNGVVDDSQLPKDRFSAERLKGVDSTLKIQPAKLEDSAVYLCASSLVQGGLNEQFFGPGTRLTVL.

The genes are TRBV6-6 and TRBJ1-2, with D uncertain. The CDR3 covers 15 residues. Germline CDR1 is MNHNY and CDR2 is SVGAGI (reference sequence). V lost 2 bases and J 2 bases, leaving 12 bases between the germline ends. The CDR3 sequence: CASSYRSSTNYGYTF. Written as DNA, the CDR3 is TGTGCCAGCAGTTACAGGAGTTCCACCAACTATGGCTACACCTTC.

In nucleotides, the CDR3 is TGCGCCAGCAGCTTCCAGGGAGAAAATGAAAAACTGTTTTTT. Translated, it gives CASSFQGENEKLFF. The genes are TRBV5-1 and TRBJ1-4; D might be TRBD1 (5 bases). This CDR3 spans 14 amino acids. V gave up 2 bases and J gave up 5 bases, with 10 bases separating them. Germline V gene sequence: CDR1 SGHRS, CDR2 YFSETQ.

The chain recombines TRBV5-1 with TRBJ2-1, with TRBD2 matching 11 bases. The CDR3 consists of 16 residues. CDR1 SGHRS and CDR2 YFSETQ come from the germline V gene. J gave up 4 bases and V 4 bases, and 7 bases lay outside the gene matches. The CDR3 loop is CASSPPLAGVYNEQFF. CDR3 in DNA: TGCGCCAGCAGCCCACCACTAGCGGGAGTATACAATGAGCAGTTCTTC.

The J gene is TRBJ2-2, the V gene TRBV29-1, with D possibly matching TRBD2 (5 bases). Germline loops: CDR1 SQVTM, CDR2 ANQGSEA. The CDR3 consists of 13 residues. Trimming shortened V by 1 base and J by 6 bases, and 9 bases separated the two germline ends. The CDR3, as DNA: TGCAGCGTTGAAGGAGGGTACGCCGGGGAGCTGTTTTTT. Translating gives CSVEGGYAGELFF.

The chain has TRBV28 and TRBJ1-3; D is ambiguous. This CDR3 region has 15 residues. Germline V gene sequence: CDR1 MDHEN, CDR2 SYDVKM. The V end lost 2 bases, the J end lost 0 bases, and 8 bases lay between the germline ends. This CDR3 reads CASSLAEFSGNTIYF. DNA of the CDR3: TGTGCCAGCAGTTTAGCCGAATTCTCTGGAAACACCATATATTTT.

The J gene is TRBJ1-2, the V gene TRBV19; perhaps TRBD1 as D (5 bases). The CDR3 consists of 15 residues. With 10 bases removed from V and 2 bases from J, the gap between germline ends came to 20 bases. Germline V gives CDR1 LNHDA, CDR2 SQIVND (reference sequence). The CDR3 reads CATWGPSPRNYGYTF. The CDR3, as DNA: TGTGCCACCTGGGGCCCCTCCCCCCGGAACTATGGCTACACCTTC.

The CDR3 bases are TGCGCCAGCAGCTCGTCAGGGGCCCCGGGGGAGACCCAGTACTTC. As protein: CASSSSGAPGETQYF. The chain has TRBV5-1 and TRBJ2-5, with D maybe TRBD1 (6 bases). Germline CDR1 is SGHRS and CDR2 is YFSETQ. The CDR3 spans 15 residues. Trimming removed 3 bases from V and 5 bases from J, with 17 bases in between.

The chain links TRBV5-1 to TRBJ2-6, with 9 bases fitting TRBD1. Germline CDR1 SGHRS, CDR2 YFSETQ. There are 15 residues in the CDR3. V was clipped by 7 bases and J by 0 bases; unmatched bases: 2. The CDR3 is CASVTGGSGANVLTF. The DNA for the CDR3 is TGCGCCAGCGTGACAGGGGGCTCTGGGGCCAACGTCCTGACTTTC.

This clone was seen a single time. The chain employs TRBV6-6 and TRBJ1-1, with D uncertain. The CDR3 sequence is 13 residues long. The germline V gene has CDR1 MNHNY and CDR2 SVGAGI (reference sequence). Trimming cost V 6 bases and J 7 bases, with 15 bases left between them. Here the CDR3 reads CASSDQFRFEAFF. The CDR3 coding sequence is TGTGCCAGCAGCGACCAGTTCCGTTTTGAAGCTTTCTTT.

This rearrangement joins TRBV5-5 to TRBJ2-2; D gene ambiguous. This CDR3 has 15 residues. V was shortened by 1 base and J by 0 bases, with 7 bases between the two germline ends. CDR1 SGHKS and CDR2 YYEKEE come from the germline V gene (reference sequence). This chain's CDR3 is CASSLSPANTGELFF. The CDR3 nucleotides are TGTGCCAGCAGCTTGTCACCGGCGAACACCGGGGAGCTGTTTTTT.

The rearrangement uses TRBV18 and TRBJ2-2; D remains ambiguous. The V gene lost 1 base and the J gene lost 5 bases, with 11 bases spanning the gap. CDR3 length: 15 amino acids. CDR1 and CDR2 from the germline V gene are KGHSH and LQKENI. The CDR3, as DNA: TGTGCCAGCTCACCACAGGGTGTGGGGACCGGGGAGCTGTTTTTT. It translates to CASSPQGVGTGELFF.

This chain uses TRBV10-3 with TRBJ1-1; D perhaps matches TRBD1 (6 bases). Germline CDR1 reads ENHRY; CDR2 reads SYGVKD. V gave up 0 bases and J gave up 6 bases, with 17 bases separating them. The CDR3 runs to 16 residues. Written as DNA, the CDR3 is TGTGCCATCAGTGAGTCGTGGGGACAAGCGGGCTCTGAAGCTTTCTTT. Amino acid sequence: CAISESWGQAGSEAFF.

About this clone: Other DNA sequences from this sample encode an identical CDR3 as well. V usage is TRBV6-5 and J usage is TRBJ2-1, with D perhaps TRBD1 (5 bases). Germline V gives CDR1 MNHEY, CDR2 SVGAGI. V lost 7 bases and J 0 bases, leaving 13 bases between the germline ends. CDR3 length: 15 residues. CDR3 sequence (DNA): TGTGCCAGCACCCCCCATAGGGGCTCCTACAATGAGCAGTTCTTC. It codes for CASTPHRGSYNEQFF.

The chain combines TRBV28 with TRBJ1-4; D might be TRBD1 (6 bases). Germline V gives CDR1 MDHEN, CDR2 SYDVKM. The CDR3 runs 14 residues. The V end was cut by 10 bases, the J end by 4 bases, with 16 bases between. The DNA of the CDR3 is TGTGCCACCCGAGGGGGAGAGCTTAATGAAAAACTGTTTTTT. It encodes CATRGGELNEKLFF.

This clone was detected once. The chain joins TRBV5-4 to TRBJ2-7; 7 bases line up with TRBD2. The CDR3 totals 15 residues. Germline loops: CDR1 SGHNT, CDR2 YYREEE (reference sequence). Germline trimming cut 4 bases from V and 4 bases from J; bases unmatched to any gene: 11. CDR3: CASSPSSGGDYEQYF. CDR3 coding DNA: TGTGCCAGCAGCCCCTCATCGGGAGGCGATTACGAGCAGTACTTC.

The chain carries TRBV28 and TRBJ1-3; the match to TRBD1 covers 10 bases. CDR1 MDHEN and CDR2 SYDVKM come from the germline V gene. This CDR3 region has 17 residues. The V segment lost 6 bases and the J segment 1 base; nucleotides outside the gene matches: 9. The CDR3 region is CASSPLGTGVSGNTIYF. Written as DNA, the CDR3 is TGTGCCAGCAGCCCCCTGGGGACAGGGGTTTCTGGAAACACCATATATTTT.

The chain has TRBV2 and TRBJ2-5; the match to TRBD1 covers 7 bases. V lost 8 bases to trimming and J lost 7 bases; unmatched junction nucleotides: 7. The CDR3 totals 12 residues. Germline V gives CDR1 SNHLY, CDR2 FYNNEI. CDR3 DNA sequence: TGTGCCAGCGGCTACGAGGGGGCGACCCAGTACTTC. Residues: CASGYEGATQYF.

This chain links TRBV5-1 with TRBJ2-2; 12 positions agree with TRBD2. The length of the CDR3 is 16 residues. V dropped 1 base and J dropped 5; count of bases not matched to a gene: 3. In germline, CDR1 is SGHRS, CDR2 YFSETQ. This CDR3 is CASSLTSGRLTGELFF. The CDR3 nucleotides read TGCGCCAGCAGCTTGACTAGCGGGAGGCTTACCGGGGAGCTGTTTTTT.

Remarks on this clone: This same CDR3 is encoded by further DNA sequences in the sample. This chain uses TRBV28 with TRBJ2-7, with TRBD1 matching 11 bases. Losses at the gene ends were 6 bases for V and 4 bases for J; bases not matched to a gene: 5. CDR3 length: 14 residues. Germline V CDR1 and CDR2: MDHEN, SYDVKM. The CDR3 coding sequence is TGTGCCAGCAGGTGGGACAGGGGGTCGTACGAGCAGTACTTC. Amino acid sequence: CASRWDRGSYEQYF. Based on the CDR3 plus reference TRBV28 and TRBJ2-7, the full variable domain is DVKVTQSSRYLVKRTGEKVFLECVQDMDHENMFWYRQDPGLGLRLIYFSYDVKMKEKGDIPEGYSVSREKKERFSLILESASTNQTSMYLCASRWDRGSYEQYFGPGTRLTVT.